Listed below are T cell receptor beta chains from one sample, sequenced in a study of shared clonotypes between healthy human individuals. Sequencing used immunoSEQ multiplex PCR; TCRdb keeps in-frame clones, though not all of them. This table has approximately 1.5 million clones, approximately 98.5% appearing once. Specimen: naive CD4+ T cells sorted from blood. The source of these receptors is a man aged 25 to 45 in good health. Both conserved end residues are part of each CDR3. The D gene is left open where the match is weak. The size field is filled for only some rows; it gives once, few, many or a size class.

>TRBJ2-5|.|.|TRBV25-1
CASSESQETQYF
TGTGCCAGCAGTGAAAGTCAAGAGACCCAGTACTTC
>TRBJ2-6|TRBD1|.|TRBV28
CASSSRRDRGQLSGANVLTF
TGTGCCAGCAGTTCACGGAGGGACAGGGGGCAATTGTCTGGGGCCAACGTCCTGACTTTC
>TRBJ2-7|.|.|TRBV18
CASSQESYEQYF
TGTGCCAGCTCACAAGAGAGCTACGAGCAGTACTTC
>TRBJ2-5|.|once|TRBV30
CAWSIIGSQETQYF
TGTGCCTGGAGTATAATAGGCTCCCAAGAGACCCAGTACTTC
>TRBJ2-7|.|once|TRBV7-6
CASSLASDSSYEQYF
TGTGCCAGCAGCTTAGCGTCGGACTCCTCCTACGAGCAGTACTTC
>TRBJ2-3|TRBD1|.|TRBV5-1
CASSSYPTTGGTDTQYF
TGCGCCAGCAGCTCATACCCGACGACAGGGGGCACAGATACGCAGTATTTT
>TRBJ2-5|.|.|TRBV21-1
CASSKDGLGGQETQYF
TGTGCCAGCAGCAAAGACGGGCTGGGAGGCCAAGAGACCCAGTACTTC
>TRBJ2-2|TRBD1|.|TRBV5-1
CASSTGTGTNTGELFF
TGCGCCAGCAGCACCGGGACAGGGACGAACACCGGGGAGCTGTTTTTT
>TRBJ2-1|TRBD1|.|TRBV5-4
CASSSPPGGYNEQFF
TGTGCCAGCAGCTCTCCCCCAGGGGGCTACAATGAGCAGTTCTTC
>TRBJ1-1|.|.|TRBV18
CASSPLTENTEAFF
TGTGCCAGCTCACCCCTGACAGAGAACACTGAAGCTTTCTTT
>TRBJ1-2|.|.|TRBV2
CASTPGLGSQTGYTF
TGTGCCAGCACCCCTGGATTGGGGTCCCAGACGGGCTACACCTTC
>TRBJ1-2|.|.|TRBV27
CASSLNPGAANYGYTF
TGTGCCAGCAGTTTAAATCCCGGGGCTGCTAACTATGGCTACACCTTC
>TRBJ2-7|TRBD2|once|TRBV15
CATSRALAGSSYEQYF
TGTGCCACCAGCAGAGCTCTAGCGGGGAGCTCCTACGAGCAGTACTTC
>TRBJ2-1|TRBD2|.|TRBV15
CATSVRVAGYNEQFF
TGTGCCACCAGCGTCAGGGTAGCGGGGTACAATGAGCAGTTCTTC
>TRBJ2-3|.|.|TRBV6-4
CASSAGTTSGSSTDTQYF
TGTGCCAGCAGCGCTGGGACGACAAGCGGGTCTAGCACAGATACGCAGTATTTT
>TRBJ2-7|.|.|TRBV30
CAWSVSGHEQYF
TGTGCCTGGAGTGTCTCGGGGCACGAGCAGTACTTC
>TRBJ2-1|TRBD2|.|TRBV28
CASSFSWVGGFDHNEQFF
TGTGCCAGCAGTTTTTCGTGGGTGGGAGGGTTCGATCACAATGAGCAGTTCTTC
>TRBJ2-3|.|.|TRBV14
CASSQELSDTQYF
TGTGCCAGCAGCCAAGAGTTGTCGGATACGCAGTATTTT
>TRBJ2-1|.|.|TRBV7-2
CASSSPLAKNEQFF
TGTGCCAGCAGCTCCCCATTGGCGAAGAATGAGCAGTTCTTC
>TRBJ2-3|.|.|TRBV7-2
CASSLSGRWFSTDTQYF
TGTGCCAGCAGCCTTAGTGGGAGGTGGTTTAGCACAGATACGCAGTATTTT
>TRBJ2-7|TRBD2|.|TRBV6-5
CASSSPSGRAYEQYF
TGTGCCAGCAGTTCCCCTAGCGGGAGGGCTTACGAGCAGTACTTC
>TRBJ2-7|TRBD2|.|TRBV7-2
CASSLVSGGISYEQYF
TGTGCCAGCAGCTTAGTTTCCGGGGGGATTTCCTACGAGCAGTACTTC
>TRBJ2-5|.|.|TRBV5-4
CASSLGLRGETQYF
TGTGCCAGCAGCTTGGGACTCCGGGGGGAGACCCAGTACTTC
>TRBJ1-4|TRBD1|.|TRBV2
CATGGTDEKLFF
TGTGCCACGGGCGGGACAGATGAAAAACTGTTTTTT